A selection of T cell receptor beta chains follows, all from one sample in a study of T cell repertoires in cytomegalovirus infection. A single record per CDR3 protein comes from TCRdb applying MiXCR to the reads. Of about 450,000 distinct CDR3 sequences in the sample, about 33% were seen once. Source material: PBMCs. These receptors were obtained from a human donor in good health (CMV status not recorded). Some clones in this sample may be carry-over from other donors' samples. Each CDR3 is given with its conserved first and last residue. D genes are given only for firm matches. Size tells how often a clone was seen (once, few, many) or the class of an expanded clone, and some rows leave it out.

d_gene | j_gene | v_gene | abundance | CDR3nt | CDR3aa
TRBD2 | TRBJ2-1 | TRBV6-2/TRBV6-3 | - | TGTGCCAGTTCGGAGCGGGGGACCCAGCAGTTCTTC | CASSERGTQQFF
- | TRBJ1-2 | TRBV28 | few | TGTGCCAGCAGTTCGGGTGACCTAGCTGGAGGCTATGGCTACACCTTC | CASSSGDLAGGYGYTF
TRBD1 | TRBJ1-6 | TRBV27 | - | TGTGCCAGCAGTACGCTCAGGGGGAACATAGGGGGGAATTCACCCCTCCACTTT | CASSTLRGNIGGNSPLHF
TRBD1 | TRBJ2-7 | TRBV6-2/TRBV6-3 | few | TGTGCCACGGTCCAGCCGGGACAGGGGAGCGAGCAGTACTTC | CATVQPGQGSEQYF
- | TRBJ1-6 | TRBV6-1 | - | TGTGCCATTGAGGACCGAAAGAATTCACCCCTCCACTTT | CAIEDRKNSPLHF
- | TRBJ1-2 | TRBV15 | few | TGTGCCACCAGCGGGGGCGGAGTAGGATATGGCTACACCTTC | CATSGGGVGYGYTF
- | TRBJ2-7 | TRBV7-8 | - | TGTGCCAGCAGCTTAGTGCGTCAGGTTCATGTTTACGAGCAGTACTTC | CASSLVRQVHVYEQYF
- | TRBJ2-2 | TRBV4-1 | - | TGCGCCAGCAGCCAAGAGGGCAGGCCAAACACCGGGGAGCTGTTTTTT | CASSQEGRPNTGELFF
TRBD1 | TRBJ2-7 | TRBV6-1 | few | TGTGCCAGCAGACCCAACCTCGGACAGGGGCCTTCCTACGAGCAGTACTTC | CASRPNLGQGPSYEQYF
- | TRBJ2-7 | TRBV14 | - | TGTGCCAGCAGCCAAGGGCGCGACAGACCCAGCTCCTACGAGCAGTACTTC | CASSQGRDRPSSYEQYF
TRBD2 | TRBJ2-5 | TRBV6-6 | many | TGTGCCAGCAGTTACTCGATGGCTAGCGGGGGGCCAACCCAAGAGACCCAGTACTTC | CASSYSMASGGPTQETQYF
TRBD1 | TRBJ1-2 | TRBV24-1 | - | TGTGCCACCAGTGCGCCGGGACAGGGGGCCGCTGGCTACACCTTC | CATSAPGQGAAGYTF
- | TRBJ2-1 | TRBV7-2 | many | TGTGCCAGCAGCCTACAGGGGCGGGGGGCCTTTGGCAATGAGCAGTTCTTC | CASSLQGRGAFGNEQFF
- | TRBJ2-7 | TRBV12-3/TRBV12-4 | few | TGTGCCAGCAGTTTTGGAGGTATTGCCTACGAGCAGTACTTC | CASSFGGIAYEQYF
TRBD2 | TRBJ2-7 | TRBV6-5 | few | TGTGCCAGCAGTTACACTAGCGGGGCCTACGAGCAGTACTTC | CASSYTSGAYEQYF
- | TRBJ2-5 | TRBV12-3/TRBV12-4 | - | TGTGCCAGCAGTTTGAAGACGTTACAAGAGACCCAGTACTTC | CASSLKTLQETQYF
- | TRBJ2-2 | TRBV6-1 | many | TGTGCCAGCACCCTCGGGACGGGGACGGGTACCGGGGAGCTGTTTTTT | CASTLGTGTGTGELFF
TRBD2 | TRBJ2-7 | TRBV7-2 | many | TGTGCCAGCAGCCTATCCCAAGGACTAGCGGGGGGGGAGCAGTACTTC | CASSLSQGLAGGEQYF
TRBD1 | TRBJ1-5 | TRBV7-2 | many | TGTGCCAGCAGCTTAGAGGTTGTGGAGAGGGCGGAGGACAGGGGCCAGCCCCAGCATTTT | CASSLEVVERAEDRGQPQHF
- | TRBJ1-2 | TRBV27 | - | TGTGCCAGCAAAGTGGATACATATGACTATGGCTACACCTTC | CASKVDTYDYGYTF
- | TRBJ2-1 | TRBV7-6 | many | TGTGCCAGCAGCTGGGACGCTTACAATGAGCAGTTCTTC | CASSWDAYNEQFF
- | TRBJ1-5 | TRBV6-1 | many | TGTGCCAGCAGTGAAGATGAAGGTCGGGGTGATCAGCCCCAGCATTTT | CASSEDEGRGDQPQHF
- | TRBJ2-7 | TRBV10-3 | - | TGTGCCATCAGTACTAGTTCCGAGCAGTACTTC | CAISTSSEQYF
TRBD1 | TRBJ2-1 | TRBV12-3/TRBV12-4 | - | TGTGCCAGCAGTTCTGAAGGGACAGCTGACGACAATGAGCAGTTCTTC | CASSSEGTADDNEQFF
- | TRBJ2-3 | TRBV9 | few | TGTGCCAGCAGCGTAGTGACGGGCGGGTTCACAGATACGCAGTATTTT | CASSVVTGGFTDTQYF
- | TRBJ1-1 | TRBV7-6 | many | TGTGCCAGCACCAAGACTGTGAACACTGAAGCTTTCTTT | CASTKTVNTEAFF
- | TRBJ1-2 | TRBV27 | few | TGTGCCAGCAGTTTCGGGGGTGGGACGCGGTATGGCTACACCTTC | CASSFGGGTRYGYTF
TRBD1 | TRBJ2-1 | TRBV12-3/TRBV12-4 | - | TGTGCCAGCAGTCCCTACAACTCTTTTGACAGGGACCTCTACAATGAGCAGTTCTTC | CASSPYNSFDRDLYNEQFF
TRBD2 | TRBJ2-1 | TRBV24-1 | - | TGTGCCACCAGTGATACCGCGGGGGGCTACAATGAGCAGTTCTTC | CATSDTAGGYNEQFF
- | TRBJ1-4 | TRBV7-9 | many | TGTGCCAGCAGTCCAAGGCCGCAGGGAAATGAAAAACTGTTTTTT | CASSPRPQGNEKLFF
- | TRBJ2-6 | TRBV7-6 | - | TGTGCCAGCAGCTTAGATTCTGAGCAGAGGCCCTCTGGGGCCAACGTCCTGACTTTC | CASSLDSEQRPSGANVLTF
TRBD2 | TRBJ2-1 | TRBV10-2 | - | TGCGCCAGCCCCGGACTAGCGGGGGGACTGTTCTTC | CASPGLAGGLFF
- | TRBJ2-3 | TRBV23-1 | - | TGCGCCAGCAGTCGAGCTAGAGGGGGGGATCCGCAGTATTTT | CASSRARGGDPQYF
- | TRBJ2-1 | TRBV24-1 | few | TGTGCCACCAGTGATTTCTTAGGCGGTGAAGGGCAGTTCTTC | CATSDFLGGEGQFF
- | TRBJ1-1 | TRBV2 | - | TGTGCCAGCGGCAGAGATCTGAACACTGAAGCTTTCTTT | CASGRDLNTEAFF
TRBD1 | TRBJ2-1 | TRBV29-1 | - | TGCAGCGGGGGGACAGGCTACAATGAGCAGTTCTTC | CSGGTGYNEQFF
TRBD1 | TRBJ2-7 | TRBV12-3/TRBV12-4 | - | TGTGCCAGCAGTTTGCAGGGACAGCACCCCTACGAGCAGTACTTC | CASSLQGQHPYEQYF
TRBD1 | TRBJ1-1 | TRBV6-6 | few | TGTGCCACTCTAAACAGGGGGCGGGCAACTAGGAACACTGAAGCTTTCTTT | CATLNRGRATRNTEAFF
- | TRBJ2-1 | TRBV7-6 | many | TGTGCCAGCAGCTACGGGGAACGGGTGTACGGCAATGAGCAGTTCTTC | CASSYGERVYGNEQFF
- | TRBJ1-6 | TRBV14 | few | TGTGCCAGCAGCCCCCGGGACGGAGGCTCCTATAATTCACCCCTCCACTTT | CASSPRDGGSYNSPLHF
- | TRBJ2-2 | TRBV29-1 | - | TGCAGCGTTGAAGGGACAGCGGACACCGGGGAGCTGTTTTTT | CSVEGTADTGELFF
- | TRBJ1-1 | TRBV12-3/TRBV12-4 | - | TGTGCCAGCAGACAGGGACCTGAAGCTTTCTTT | CASRQGPEAFF
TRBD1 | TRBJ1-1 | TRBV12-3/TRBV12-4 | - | TGTGCCAGCAGCCAAGGACAGGGGTCATTGGGCACTGAAGCTTTCTTT | CASSQGQGSLGTEAFF
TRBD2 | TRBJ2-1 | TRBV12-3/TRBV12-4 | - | TGTGCCAGCAGTTTTAGCGGGGGGCCTCGGGATTTTGAGCAGTTCTTC | CASSFSGGPRDFEQFF
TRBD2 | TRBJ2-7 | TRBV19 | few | TGTGCCAGTAGTCCCGGGAGCGGGGGCTTTTCCTACGAGCAGTACTTC | CASSPGSGGFSYEQYF
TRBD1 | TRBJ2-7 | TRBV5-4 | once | TGTGACAGCAGCTTGGTTGGGGACAGCTCCTACGAGCAGTACTTC | CDSSLVGDSSYEQYF
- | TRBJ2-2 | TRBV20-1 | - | TGCAGTGCTAGAGGGAGGGGGCCCGACACCGGGGAGCTGTTTTTT | CSARGRGPDTGELFF
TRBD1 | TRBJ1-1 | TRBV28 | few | TGTGCCAGCACACCCAGGGGGAGTCGGAACACTGAAGCTTTCTTT | CASTPRGSRNTEAFF
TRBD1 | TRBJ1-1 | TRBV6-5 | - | TGTGCCAGCAGTTCCCCATCCGGGACAGGGTTTACGACTGAAGCTTTCTTT | CASSSPSGTGFTTEAFF
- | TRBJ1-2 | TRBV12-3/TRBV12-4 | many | TGTGCCAGCAGCTCCCCGCCTGACTGGGGAGGCTACACCTTC | CASSSPPDWGGYTF
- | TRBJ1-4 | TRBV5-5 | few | TGTGCCAGCAGCCGGGCAGGGACGACCAGGGATGAAAAACTGTTTTTT | CASSRAGTTRDEKLFF
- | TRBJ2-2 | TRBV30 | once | TGTGCCTGGAGTGATCGGGGGTTTGGCACCGGGGAGCTGTTTTTT | CAWSDRGFGTGELFF
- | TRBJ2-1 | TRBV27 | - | TGTGCCAGCACCACCTCGGACCCCTCGATCAATGAGCAGTTCTTC | CASTTSDPSINEQFF
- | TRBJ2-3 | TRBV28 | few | TGTGCCAGCAGTTTATCCGCCGGGGGCGCGCCCAATACGCAGTATTTT | CASSLSAGGAPNTQYF
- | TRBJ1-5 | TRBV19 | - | TGTGCCAGCGCAGACAGGCTAAATCAGCCCCAGCATTTT | CASADRLNQPQHF
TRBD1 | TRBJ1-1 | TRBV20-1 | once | TGCAGTGCTAGATTGGGGGACACCGGGCCAGGGGGAGTAGGAGCTTTCTTT | CSARLGDTGPGGVGAFF
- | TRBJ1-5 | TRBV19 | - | TGTGCCAGTACCCCTGCGGTACTGGGGGGCAATCAGCCCCAGCATTTT | CASTPAVLGGNQPQHF
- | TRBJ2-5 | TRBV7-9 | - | TGTGCCAGCAGCTTTACAGGATCCCAAGAGACCCAGTACTTC | CASSFTGSQETQYF
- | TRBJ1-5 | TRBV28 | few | TGTGCCAGCAGTGATCTGGGGGGCGGCAATCAGCCCCAGCATTTT | CASSDLGGGNQPQHF